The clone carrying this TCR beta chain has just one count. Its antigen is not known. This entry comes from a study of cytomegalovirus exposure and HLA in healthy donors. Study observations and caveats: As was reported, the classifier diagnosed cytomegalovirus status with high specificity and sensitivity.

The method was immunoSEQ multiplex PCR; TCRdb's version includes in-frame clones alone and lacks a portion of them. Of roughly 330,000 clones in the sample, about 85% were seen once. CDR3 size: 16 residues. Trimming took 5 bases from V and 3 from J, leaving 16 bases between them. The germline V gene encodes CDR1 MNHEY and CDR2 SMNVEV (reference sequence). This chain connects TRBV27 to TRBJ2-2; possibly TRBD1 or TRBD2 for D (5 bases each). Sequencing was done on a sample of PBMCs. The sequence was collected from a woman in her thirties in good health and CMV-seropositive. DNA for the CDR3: TGTGCCAGCAGTAGAGTTGGGGGTGGGGACACCGGGGAGCTGTTTTTT. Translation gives CASSRVGGGDTGELFF.